The entry below gives a single T cell receptor (beta chain) sequence along with its context. Its antigen is unknown. TCR beta CDR3 sequences were amplified from RNA transcripts. The TCR CDR3 first-round RT-PCR relied on the HTBI primer set. TCRdb called the multiplex PCR reads again in MiXCR, with one record for every CDR3 protein. This table has roughly 400,000 distinct CDR3 sequences, 11% to 15% appearing once. This record belongs to a study of T cells in Graves' hyperthyroidism and ophthalmopathy. Whole-study findings and limits: Ophthalmopathy was separated from stable hyperthyroidism by a 13 V-J model.

Uncontrolled infection, other autoimmune disease, pregnancy or lactation led to exclusion. Diagnoses were made from clinical symptoms, serum measures (thyroxine and TRAb), thyroid ultrasound and orbital computed tomography. Each 10 ml fresh peripheral blood draw supplied the PBMCs. The TCR originated in a man aged 45-60 years with Graves' ophthalmopathy. The sample taken for sequencing was blood.

The CDR3 loop is CASTTRGTANPGLYEQFF. The CDR3 bases are TGTGCCAGTACCACGAGGGGGACGGCCAACCCAGGTCTCTATGAGCAGTTCTTC. J is TRBJ2-1 and V is TRBV19; TRBD1 is a possible D gene (6 bases). The V gene's germline CDR1 is LNHDA and CDR2 SQIVND (reference sequence). The CDR3 contains 18 residues. V was clipped by 7 bases and J by 8 bases, with 30 bases between them.